Shown below are 5 T cell receptor beta chains from a single sample sequenced in a study of blood T cells in healthy people across ages. Primers used in a second PCR of about 6 to 11 cycles were a sample-barcoded 5' primer and a J-beta primer mix. Via MiXCR, TCRdb re-called the 5' RACE reads, giving one row per CDR3 protein. The sample has roughly 800,000 distinct CDR3 sequences; more than 20% are singletons. The same data also contributed to another study, on T cells of mothers and their children.

The sample was blood. The receptors come from a boy aged 5-17 years in good health.

V and J are TRBV11-2 and TRBJ2-5, with 9 bases lining up with TRBD2. The germline V gene encodes CDR1 SGHAT and CDR2 FQNNGV. CDR3 length: 18 amino acids. Losses at the gene ends were 6 bases for V and 1 base for J; bases not matched to a gene: 15. This chain's CDR3 is CASRSRSGAGGLQETQYF. The CDR3 DNA reads as TGTGCCAGCAGATCGAGATCCGGAGCGGGAGGACTCCAAGAGACCCAGTACTTC.

The chain has TRBV7-9 and TRBJ2-5; D might be TRBD2 (5 bases). CDR3 size: 14 residues. Germline CDR1 reads SEHNR; CDR2 reads FQNEAQ (reference sequence). Trimming pared 5 bases from V and 1 base from J, leaving 11 bases between. The CDR3 sequence is CASSPDWTQETQYF. DNA for the CDR3: TGTGCCAGCAGCCCGGACTGGACCCAAGAGACCCAGTACTTC.

J is TRBJ2-5 and V is TRBV7-9; no firm D call. The germline V gene encodes CDR1 SEHNR and CDR2 FQNEAQ (reference sequence). V was trimmed by 2 bases and J by 1 base, leaving 14 bases between them. The CDR3 is 16 residues long. CDR3 protein: CASSLSEMTSQETQYF. The CDR3 DNA reads as TGTGCCAGCAGCTTATCCGAGATGACAAGCCAAGAGACCCAGTACTTC. The whole variable domain, remainder taken from reference TRBV7-9 and TRBJ2-5, is DTGVSQNPRHKITKRGQNVTFRCDPISEHNRLYWYRQTLGQGPEFLTYFQNEAQLEKSRLLSDRFSAERPKGSFSTLEIQRTEQGDSAMYLCASSLSEMTSQETQYFGPGTRLLVL.

The sample holds a few counts of this clonotype. The CDR3 nucleotides are TGTGCCAGTAGAAAAAGCGGGAGGGCCGAGAATGAGCAGTTCTTC. As protein: CASRKSGRAENEQFF. This chain joins TRBV19 and TRBJ2-1; 10 positions agree with TRBD2. With V trimmed by 6 bases and J by 7 bases, 9 bases remained unmatched. Germline V gene sequence: CDR1 LNHDA, CDR2 SQIVND (reference sequence). There are 15 residues in the CDR3.

The rearrangement links TRBV24-1 to TRBJ2-1, with TRBD2 as a possible D gene (5 bases). V dropped 7 bases and J dropped 3 bases, with 12 bases sitting between them. Per germline, CDR1 KGHDR and CDR2 SFDVKD. The CDR3 has 14 amino acids. CDR3 in amino acids: CATSREGFYNEQFF. CDR3 in DNA: TGTGCCACCAGCAGAGAGGGCTTCTACAATGAGCAGTTCTTC.